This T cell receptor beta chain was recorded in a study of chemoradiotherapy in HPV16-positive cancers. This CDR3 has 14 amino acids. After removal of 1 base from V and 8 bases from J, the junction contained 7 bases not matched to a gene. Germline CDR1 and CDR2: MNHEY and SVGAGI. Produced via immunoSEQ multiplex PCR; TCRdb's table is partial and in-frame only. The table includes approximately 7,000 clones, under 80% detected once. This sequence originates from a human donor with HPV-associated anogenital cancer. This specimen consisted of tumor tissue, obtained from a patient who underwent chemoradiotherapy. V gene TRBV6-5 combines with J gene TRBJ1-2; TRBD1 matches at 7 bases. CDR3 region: CASSYLQGKGGYTF. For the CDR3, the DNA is TGTGCCAGCAGTTACTTACAGGGGAAAGGCGGCTACACCTTC.